This TCR beta chain came from a study of CD8 T cells in ankylosing spondylitis. Whole-study findings and limits: The disease-linked clones had a CD8+ phenotype and low blood frequencies. Seemingly characteristic of ankylosing spondylitis blood was a TCR beta motif consisting of under ten highly homologous variants. Prior work had noted some motif variants in reactive arthritis blood and synovial fluid.

Note on this clonotype: Its antigen is undetermined.

The CDR3 is made up of 18 amino acids. CDR1 and CDR2 from the germline V gene are SGHAT and FQNNGV. The V and J ends lost 2 bases and 0 bases, in that order; junction bases with no gene match: 7. By quantitative 5'-RACE with molecular barcodes, the TCR beta libraries were made. One entry per CDR3 protein results from TCRdb running MiXCR on the 5' RACE reads. The top ten hold 0.51% of the sample, which has around 770,000 distinct CDR3 sequences, roughly 10% seen once. The sequence derives from a male donor with ankylosing spondylitis. This chain uses TRBV11-2 with TRBJ2-7; 13 nucleotides match TRBD2. Source material: blood, either unsorted or a sorted T cell fraction (not recorded which). This chain's CDR3 is CASSLIGLAGAISYEQYF. CDR3 bases: TGTGCCAGCAGCTTAATCGGACTAGCGGGAGCGATCTCCTACGAGCAGTACTTC. Variable domain in full (rest from reference TRBV11-2 and TRBJ2-7): EAGVAQSPRYKIIEKRQSVAFWCNPISGHATLYWYQQILGQGPKLLIQFQNNGVVDDSQLPKDRFSAERLKGVDSTLKIQPAKLEDSAVYLCASSLIGLAGAISYEQYFGPGTRLTVT.